What follows describes a single T cell receptor beta chain. This specimen includes other DNA sequences encoding the same CDR3. The data were produced by immunoSEQ multiplex PCR, yet TCRdb's version contains in-frame clones alone and is incomplete. Of 40,000 to 55,000 clones listed, more than 65% were seen once; the top ten hold 17%. The sample is drawn from a study of control samples from healthy donors and cancer patients. Per germline, CDR1 LNHDA and CDR2 SQIVND (reference sequence). Trimming pared 3 bases from V and 6 bases from J, leaving 12 bases between. The CDR3 spans 13 residues. J is TRBJ2-7 and V is TRBV19; D is unresolved. This receptor was taken from a male donor with melanoma. Sample: formalin-fixed, paraffin-embedded tissue. Written as DNA, the CDR3 is TGTGCCAGTAGTATCGGCGCAGCAGGCGAGCAGTACTTC. This codes for CASSIGAAGEQYF.